These 20 T cell receptor beta chains originate from one sample sequenced in a study of blood T cell repertoires in COVID-19. The table came from immunoSEQ multiplex PCR; TCRdb's copy has only in-frame clones and leaves some out. The repertoire includes about 300,000 clones, approximately 89% of them detected once, and around 1.6% sits in the top ten. Sample: peripheral blood. All receptors derive from a woman younger than 45 with COVID-19, enrolled during active disease.

V gene TRBV6-5 combines with J gene TRBJ1-1; 9 bases line up with TRBD1. Germline V gives CDR1 MNHEY, CDR2 SVGAGI. The CDR3 consists of 15 residues. V dropped 0 bases and J dropped 1; count of bases not matched to a gene: 0. The CDR3 is CASSYSGQGNTEAFF. The CDR3 DNA reads TGTGCCAGCAGTTACTCGGGACAGGGGAACACTGAAGCTTTCTTT.

V usage is TRBV16 and J usage is TRBJ1-6, with unresolved D. From germline, CDR1 is KGHSY and CDR2 FQNENV. CDR3 length: 12 amino acids. Trimming cost V 0 bases and J 11 bases, with 5 bases left between them. The CDR3 loop reads CASSQSRPPLHF. The CDR3 region has the DNA TGTGCCAGCAGCCAATCGCGGCCACCCCTCCACTTT. Full variable domain (rest looked up from reference TRBV16 and TRBJ1-6): GEEVAQTPKHLVRGEGQKAKLYCAPIKGHSYVFWYQQVLKNEFKFLISFQNENVFDETGMPKERFSAKCLPNSPCSLEIQATKLEDSAVYFCASSQSRPPLHFGNGTRLTVT.

The chain links TRBV5-5 to TRBJ2-2; a weak D match, TRBD2 (5 bases). This CDR3 is built from 14 residues. From germline, CDR1 is SGHKS and CDR2 YYEKEE (reference sequence). The germline V and J ends were trimmed by 4 bases and 7 bases, with 14 bases remaining between them. CDR3 sequence reads: CASSPSGVVGELFF. For the CDR3, the DNA is TGTGCCAGCAGCCCGTCCGGGGTGGTCGGGGAGCTGTTTTTT.

The J gene is TRBJ1-6, the V gene TRBV18; no clear D. V lost 5 bases and J 6 bases, leaving 11 bases between the germline ends. Germline V gives CDR1 KGHSH, CDR2 LQKENI. The CDR3 sequence is 14 residues long. The CDR3 DNA is TGTGCCAGCTCATCGGTGGAGGGTAATTCACCCCTCCACTTT. It specifies CASSSVEGNSPLHF.

The chain links TRBV3-1 (or the pseudogene TRBV3-2) to TRBJ1-2, with 9 nucleotides matching TRBD1. CDR1 and CDR2 (germline): LGHDT, YNNKEL (reference sequence). CDR3 length: 13 residues. V lost 3 bases, J lost 9 bases, and 5 bases stayed unmatched. The CDR3 region is CASSQGTGRSYTF. The CDR3 DNA reads TGTGCCAGCAGCCAGGGGACAGGGAGGAGCTACACCTTC.

The genes are TRBV5-1 and TRBJ2-5; 8 bases map to TRBD2. The CDR3 totals 17 residues. J gave up 1 base and V 3 bases, and 11 bases lay outside the gene matches. Germline V CDR1 and CDR2: SGHRS, YFSETQ. CDR3 in amino acids: CASSWGVLAERQETQYF. The DNA of the CDR3 is TGCGCCAGCAGCTGGGGGGTACTAGCGGAGCGCCAAGAGACCCAGTACTTC.

V gene TRBV7-8 combines with J gene TRBJ1-2; TRBD1 matches 8 bases. Germline lookup yields CDR1 SGHVS and CDR2 FQNEAQ. The CDR3 sequence is 13 residues long. V trimming: 5 bases; J trimming: 6 bases; junction bases outside the gene matches: 5. The CDR3, as DNA: TGTGCCAGCAGCCCAGGACAGGGAAATGGCTACACCTTC. Translation gives CASSPGQGNGYTF.

The chain uses TRBV18 and TRBJ1-1, with 8 nucleotides matching TRBD1. The CDR3 covers 16 residues. The V gene end was trimmed by 2 bases and the J gene end by 5 bases; junction bases not matched to a gene: 10. Germline assignment: CDR1 KGHSH and CDR2 LQKENI. The CDR3 coding sequence is TGTGCCAGCTCACCAATACCCTTGACAGGGGCAACTGAAGCTTTCTTT. Amino acids: CASSPIPLTGATEAFF.

The chain recombines TRBV5-1 with TRBJ2-2; D might be TRBD1 (5 bases). Germline-derived CDR1 and CDR2 are SGHRS and YFSETQ. This CDR3 is 15 amino acids long. V gave up 0 bases and J gave up 0 bases, with 6 bases separating them. The CDR3 here is CASSLGTPNTGELFF. The CDR3 DNA reads as TGCGCCAGCAGCTTGGGGACACCGAACACCGGGGAGCTGTTTTTT.

The chain links TRBV7-6 to TRBJ1-3; no firm D call. This CDR3 has 16 residues. V was trimmed by 1 base and J by 4 bases, leaving 14 bases between them. CDR1 is SGHVS and CDR2 is FNYEAQ in the germline V gene. This chain's CDR3 is CASSLGVQSSGNTIYF. CDR3 DNA: TGTGCCAGCAGCTTAGGAGTCCAAAGCTCCGGAAACACCATATATTTT.

The rearrangement uses TRBV4-2 and TRBJ1-6, with D possibly TRBD1 on 6 matching bases. Germline CDR1 reads LGHNA; CDR2 reads YNFKEQ. The V and J ends lost 4 bases and 0 bases respectively, with 10 bases between them. The CDR3 length is 16 residues. CDR3 sequence (DNA): TGTGCCAGCAGCCCGCAGGACAGCTCCTATAATTCACCCCTCCACTTT. This translates into CASSPQDSSYNSPLHF.

V usage is TRBV7-2 and J usage is TRBJ2-5, with a weak D call TRBD1 (6 bases). Trimming took off 0 bases at V and 3 bases at J, with 8 bases between the two ends. The germline V gene encodes CDR1 SGHTA and CDR2 FQGNSA. The CDR3 loop spans 14 amino acids. Here the CDR3 reads CASSLAWTEETQYF. The CDR3 DNA is TGTGCCAGCAGCTTAGCCTGGACAGAAGAGACCCAGTACTTC. The full variable domain, in which reference TRBV7-2 and TRBJ2-5 provide the parts outside the CDR3, is GAGVSQSPSNKVTEKGKDVELRCDPISGHTALYWYRQSLGQGLEFLIYFQGNSAPDKSGLPSDRFSAERTGGSVSTLTIQRTQQEDSAVYLCASSLAWTEETQYFGPGTRLLVL.

This chain connects TRBV5-1 to TRBJ2-3; 11 bases agree with TRBD1. Trimming at V came to 4 bases and at J to 7 bases, leaving 8 bases not matched to a gene. There are 15 residues in the CDR3. CDR1 is SGHRS, CDR2 YFSETQ, per germline. In DNA form, the CDR3 reads TGCGCCAGCAGCGCAAGGACAGGGGGCGCGTATACGCAGTATTTT. Its translation: CASSARTGGAYTQYF.

This sequence joins TRBV19 and TRBJ1-2; a weak D match, TRBD1 (5 bases). Germline V CDR1 and CDR2: LNHDA, SQIVND (reference sequence). The V gene lost 2 bases and the J gene lost 4 bases, with 8 bases spanning the gap. The CDR3 loop spans 13 amino acids. CDR3 nucleotides: TGTGCCAGTAGTATACAGGGCCCCTATGGCTACACCTTC. Its translation is CASSIQGPYGYTF.

V gene TRBV15 combines with J gene TRBJ1-1; 9 bases are a match to TRBD1. From germline, CDR1 is LNHNV and CDR2 YYDKDF (reference sequence). The length of the CDR3 is 15 residues. Trimming cost V 4 bases and J 0 bases; bases outside gene matches: 3. The CDR3 protein is CATSIGTGLNTEAFF. The CDR3 region has the DNA TGTGCCACCAGCATAGGGACAGGGCTGAACACTGAAGCTTTCTTT.

The chain links TRBV2 to TRBJ1-1, with TRBD1 as a possible D gene (6 bases). Germline CDR1 and CDR2: SNHLY and FYNNEI. With 4 bases removed from V and 1 base from J, the gap between germline ends came to 13 bases. CDR3 length: 15 residues. The CDR3 region has the DNA TGTGCCAGCAGTGTGTTACAGGGTGAGAACACTGAAGCTTTCTTT. This codes for CASSVLQGENTEAFF.

The rearrangement uses TRBV3-1 (or the pseudogene TRBV3-2) and TRBJ1-2; 8 bases are shared with TRBD1. Per the germline V gene, CDR1 is LGHDT and CDR2 is YNNKEL (reference sequence). The ends lost 1 base at V and 7 bases at J; junction bases unmatched: 2. The CDR3 consists of 13 residues. CDR3 DNA: TGTGCCAGCAGCCAAGCAGGGGGCCGTGGCTACACCTTC. It is translated as CASSQAGGRGYTF.

This sequence joins TRBV7-2 and TRBJ2-7, with D perhaps TRBD1 (5 bases). Germline V gene data show CDR1 as SGHTA and CDR2 as FQGNSA. Trimming cost V 5 bases and J 2 bases, with 10 bases left between them. The CDR3 is made up of 13 amino acids. The CDR3 reads CASSLTEAYEQYV. As DNA, the CDR3 is TGTGCCAGCAGCCTGACAGAAGCCTACGAGCAGTACGTC.

This clone was found a few times. The DNA for the CDR3 is TGTGCCTGGAAAGGGACAGGCTCTCGAAAACTGTTTTTT. It yields the protein CAWKGTGSRKLFF. The chain employs TRBV30 and TRBJ1-4; 8 nucleotides align to TRBD1. Germline V gene data show CDR1 as GTSNPN and CDR2 as SVGIG (reference sequence). The CDR3 totals 13 residues. V lost 4 bases and J lost 10; bases outside the gene matches: 8.

This clone was found a few times. The V call is TRBV15, the J call TRBJ2-7, with D possibly being TRBD2 (6 bases). The V gene's germline CDR1 is LNHNV and CDR2 YYDKDF (reference sequence). The CDR3 spans 12 residues. V lost 9 bases and J 7 bases, leaving 16 bases between the germline ends. This CDR3 reads CATADAGLEQYV. The DNA of the CDR3 is TGTGCCACAGCAGACGCGGGGCTGGAGCAGTACGTC.